This entry lists 11 T cell receptor beta chains sequenced from one sample in a study of blood T cell repertoires in COVID-19. Libraries were prepared by immunoSEQ multiplex PCR; TCRdb keeps only in-frame clonotypes and omits some of them. Of approximately 75,000 clones listed, 75% to 85% are singletons. Sequenced input: peripheral blood. Receptors were obtained from a woman aged 45-65 years with acute or convalescent COVID-19.

The V and J genes are TRBV2 and TRBJ1-5; D perhaps matches TRBD1 (6 bases). The V end was cut by 7 bases, the J end by 6 bases, with 13 bases between. The germline gives CDR1 SNHLY, CDR2 FYNNEI. CDR3 length: 13 residues. CDR3 sequence: CASTLGARQPQHF. CDR3 coding DNA: TGTGCCAGCACCCTGGGGGCCCGTCAGCCCCAGCATTTT.

The genes are TRBV25-1 and TRBJ1-2, with 12 nucleotides matching TRBD1. CDR1 MGHDK and CDR2 SYGVNS come from the germline V gene. The CDR3 has 17 residues. Unmatched junction bases numbered 7, after V lost 1 base and J lost 4 bases. The CDR3 nucleotides are TGTGCCAGCAGTGAATGGGGACAGGGGGCGGCGGTCTATGGCTACACCTTC. Encoded protein: CASSEWGQGAAVYGYTF.

This clone was observed a single time. The gene calls are TRBV7-8 and TRBJ1-2; D might be TRBD1 (6 bases). In germline, CDR1 is SGHVS, CDR2 FQNEAQ. V lost 1 base to trimming and J lost 4 bases, with 7 bases between them. The CDR3 length is 13 residues. The CDR3 bases are TGTGCCAGCAGCTTAGGGACAGTCTATGGCTACACCTTC. Residues: CASSLGTVYGYTF.

The chain joins TRBV4-1 to TRBJ1-3; the D gene is possibly TRBD1 (5 bases). Germline CDR1 and CDR2: MGHRA and YSYEKL. The CDR3 runs 15 residues. Trimming left V 1 base short and J 5 bases short, with 12 bases between. This chain's CDR3 is CASSQAAGPRNTIYF. The CDR3 bases are TGCGCCAGCAGCCAAGCCGCGGGACCCAGAAACACCATATATTTT.

CDR3 in DNA: TGTGCCAGCAGCTTAGCAGGCAGGCTGGGGGAGCTGTTTTTT. Its protein product is CASSLAGRLGELFF. The gene calls are TRBV11-2 and TRBJ2-2; no definite D call. There are 14 residues in the CDR3. Germline V gives CDR1 SGHAT, CDR2 FQNNGV. The germline V and J ends were trimmed by 1 base and 8 bases, with 11 bases remaining between them.

The chain couples TRBV24-1 to TRBJ2-1; 9 bases align to TRBD2. Trimming removed 4 bases from V and 9 bases from J; junction bases left unmatched: 12. CDR1 and CDR2 from the germline V gene are KGHDR and SFDVKD. CDR3 length: 16 residues. The CDR3 DNA follows: TGTGCCACCAGTGAACCGGGACTAGCTGGCTTCGGTGAGCAGTTCTTC. It codes for CATSEPGLAGFGEQFF.

This clone was detected only once. J is TRBJ1-5 and V is TRBV7-2, with a weak D call TRBD1 (6 bases). Germline V gene data show CDR1 as SGHTA and CDR2 as FQGNSA. Trimming shortened V by 10 bases and J by 6 bases, and 16 bases separated the two germline ends. CDR3 length equals 13 residues. Here the CDR3 reads CATAGVLGQPQHF. As DNA, the CDR3 is TGTGCCACCGCAGGGGTTTTGGGTCAGCCCCAGCATTTT.

The chain carries TRBV12-3 or TRBV12-4 and TRBJ1-4, with D unclear. The CDR3 consists of 13 residues. Trimming stripped 3 bases from V and 7 bases from J, with 9 bases between. The CDR3 DNA sequence: TGTGCCAGCAGTTTTGCGGGATTTGAAAAACTGTTTTTT. This gives the protein CASSFAGFEKLFF.

The chain carries TRBV2 and TRBJ1-4, with 9 bases matching TRBD1. The CDR3 covers 14 residues. V lost 6 bases and J lost 5; bases outside the gene matches: 4. The germline CDR1 and CDR2 sequences are SNHLY and FYNNEI. CDR3 DNA: TGTGCCAGCAGGTCCGGGACAGGGAATGAAAAACTGTTTTTT. Protein product: CASRSGTGNEKLFF.

The chain is built from TRBV4-2 and TRBJ2-1, with TRBD2 matching 8 bases. The CDR3 spans 15 residues. V dropped 1 base and J dropped 6; count of bases not matched to a gene: 5. The germline V gene encodes CDR1 LGHNA and CDR2 YNFKEQ. The CDR3: CASSQVGGRSNEQFF. CDR3 sequence (DNA): TGTGCCAGCAGCCAAGTTGGCGGGAGGTCCAATGAGCAGTTCTTC.

This rearrangement joins TRBV15 to TRBJ2-2; 9 bases are shared with TRBD2. From germline, CDR1 is LNHNV and CDR2 YYDKDF (reference sequence). The CDR3 is 16 residues long. J lost 4 bases, V lost 6 bases, and 9 bases had no gene match. Here the CDR3 reads CATRDVAGVGTGELFF. CDR3 nucleotides: TGTGCCACCAGGGACGTAGCGGGAGTAGGCACCGGGGAGCTGTTTTTT. The full variable domain, completed using reference TRBV15 and TRBJ2-2, is DAMVIQNPRYQVTQFGKPVTLSCSQTLNHNVMYWYQQKSSQAPKLLFHYYDKDFNNEADTPDNFQSRRPNTSFCFLDIRSPGLGDTAMYLCATRDVAGVGTGELFFGEGSRLTVL.